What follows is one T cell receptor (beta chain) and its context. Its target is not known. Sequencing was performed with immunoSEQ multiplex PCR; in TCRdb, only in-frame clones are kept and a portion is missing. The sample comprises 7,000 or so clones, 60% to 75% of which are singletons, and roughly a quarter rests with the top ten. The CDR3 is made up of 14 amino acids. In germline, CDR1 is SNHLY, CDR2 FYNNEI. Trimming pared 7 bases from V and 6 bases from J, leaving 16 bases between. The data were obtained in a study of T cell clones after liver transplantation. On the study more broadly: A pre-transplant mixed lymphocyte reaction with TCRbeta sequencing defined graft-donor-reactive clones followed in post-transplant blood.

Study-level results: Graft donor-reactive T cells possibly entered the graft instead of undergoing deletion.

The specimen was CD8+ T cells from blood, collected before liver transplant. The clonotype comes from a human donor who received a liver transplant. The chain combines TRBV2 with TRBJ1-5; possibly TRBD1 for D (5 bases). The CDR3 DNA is TGTGCCAGCAATCCTGGGGGAGTTAGTCAGCCCCAGCATTTT. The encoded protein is CASNPGGVSQPQHF.